This TCR beta chain was documented in a study of blood T cell repertoires in COVID-19. The wider study: Acute and convalescent COVID-19 samples came from the United States, Italy and Spain. PBMCs, B-cell-depleted T cells, or T cells provided the cDNA or gDNA that made up the material.

As handled by the study authors: Using reference gene primer amplification, nucleated cell counts were estimated. TCRdb's table, derived via immunoSEQ multiplex PCR, lists solely in-frame clones and lacks some. That table is the source of V, J and clone size, and D and trimming were worked out from the DNA. In the table there are hundreds of thousands of clones, about nine tenths of which are singletons. The sequencing sample was made of peripheral blood. This receptor was taken from a woman between 25 and 40 years old with active or convalescent COVID-19.

The CDR3: CASSQDRAGGSADTQYF. For the CDR3, the DNA is TGTGCCAGCAGCCAAGATCGAGCGGGAGGCAGTGCGGATACGCAGTATTTT. The J gene is TRBJ2-3, the V gene TRBV3-1 (or the pseudogene TRBV3-2); TRBD2 matches 9 bases. The CDR3 contains 17 residues. Losses at the gene ends were 0 bases for V and 6 bases for J; bases not matched to a gene: 10. Germline V gives CDR1 LGHDT, CDR2 YNNKEL (reference sequence).